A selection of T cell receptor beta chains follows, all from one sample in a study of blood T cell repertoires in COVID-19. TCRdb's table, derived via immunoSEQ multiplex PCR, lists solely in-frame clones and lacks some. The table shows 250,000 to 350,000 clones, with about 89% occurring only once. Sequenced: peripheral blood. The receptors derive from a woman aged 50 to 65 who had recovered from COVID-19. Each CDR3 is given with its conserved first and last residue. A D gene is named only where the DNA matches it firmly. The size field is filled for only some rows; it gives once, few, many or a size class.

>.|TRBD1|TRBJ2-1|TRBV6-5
TGTGCCAGCAGACCGGGGACAGGGAACATTGAGCAGTTCTTC
CASRPGTGNIEQFF
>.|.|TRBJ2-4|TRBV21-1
TGTGCCAGCAGCATCCGGACAGGGGAGACCAAAAACATTCAGTACTTC
CASSIRTGETKNIQYF
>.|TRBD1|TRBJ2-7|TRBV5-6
TGTGCCAGCAGCTTGCGGGACAGGGCGTACGAGCAGTACTTC
CASSLRDRAYEQYF
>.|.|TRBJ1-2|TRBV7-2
TGTGCCAGCAGCCAACAGGGATTTGGTGGCTACACCTTC
CASSQQGFGGYTF
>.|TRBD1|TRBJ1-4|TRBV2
TGTGCCAGCATTGAACGGGACAGGGGGCTTGGAAAACTGTTTTTT
CASIERDRGLGKLFF
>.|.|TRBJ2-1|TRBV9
TGTGCCAGCAGCGTAGGGGACACTCGACAGTTCTTC
CASSVGDTRQFF
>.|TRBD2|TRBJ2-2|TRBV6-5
TGTGCCAGCAGTCCAGCGGGGGGGCTCACCGGGGAGCTGTTTTTT
CASSPAGGLTGELFF
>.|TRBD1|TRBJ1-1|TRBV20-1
TGCAGTGCGGCCGGGACAGGGCATGCTTTCTTT
CSAAGTGHAFF
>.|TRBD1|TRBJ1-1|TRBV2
TGTGCCAGCAGCCCCCGGACAGGGAACACTGAAGCTTTCTTT
CASSPRTGNTEAFF
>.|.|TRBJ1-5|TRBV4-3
TGCGCCAGCAGCCAAGATTACGAGGACATAAATCAGCCCCAGCATTTT
CASSQDYEDINQPQHF
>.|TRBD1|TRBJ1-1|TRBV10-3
TGTGCCATCAGTAGCAAGGCCGGGACAGGGGGTCCGAGTACTGAAGCTTTCTTT
CAISSKAGTGGPSTEAFF
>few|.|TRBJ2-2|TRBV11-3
TGTGCCAGCAGCCAAGCCCCAGGAGGGAGCACCGGGGAGCTGTTTTTT
CASSQAPGGSTGELFF
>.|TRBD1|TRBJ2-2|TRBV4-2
TGTGCCAGCAGCCGACCACTTGGGGACAGACGCACCGGGGAGCTGTTTTTT
CASSRPLGDRRTGELFF
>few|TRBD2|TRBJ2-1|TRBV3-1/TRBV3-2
TGTGCCAGCAGCCCTAGAGCGGGGGCTTCCTACAATGAGCAGTTCTTC
CASSPRAGASYNEQFF
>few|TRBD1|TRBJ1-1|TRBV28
TGTGCCAGCTCCCGAGGGACAGCCTCCCCGAACACTGAAGCTTTCTTT
CASSRGTASPNTEAFF
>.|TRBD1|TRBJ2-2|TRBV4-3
TGCGCCAGCAGCCCGGGACAGAGGAAGAACACCGGGGAGCTGTTTTTT
CASSPGQRKNTGELFF
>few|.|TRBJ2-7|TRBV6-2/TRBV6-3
TGTGCCAGCAGTACCGGGAACGAGCAGTACTTC
CASSTGNEQYF
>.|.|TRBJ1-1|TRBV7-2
TGTGCCAGCAGCTCGCGCCGGGGGGGCACTGAAGCTTTCTTT
CASSSRRGGTEAFF
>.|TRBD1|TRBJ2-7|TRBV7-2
TGTGCCAGCAGCTTAGAGTGGACAGGGTTCTCCGAGCAGTACTTC
CASSLEWTGFSEQYF
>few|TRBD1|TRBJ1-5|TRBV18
TGTGCCAGCTCACCCGGACAGGCGAATCAGCCCCAGCATTTT
CASSPGQANQPQHF
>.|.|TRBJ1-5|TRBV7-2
TGTGCCAGCAGCTTAGCCTACAGGGAAGTCGGCCAGCCCCAGCATTTT
CASSLAYREVGQPQHF
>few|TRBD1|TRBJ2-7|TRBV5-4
TGTGCCAGCAGCCCCCGACAGGGTGGCGAGCAGTACTTC
CASSPRQGGEQYF
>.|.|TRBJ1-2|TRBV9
TGTGCCAGCAGCGTAGCTTCAGGGATTGACGGCTACACCTTC
CASSVASGIDGYTF
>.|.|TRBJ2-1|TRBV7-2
TGTGCCAGCAGCTTAAAACGACGGGGAACCTACAATGAGCAGTTCTTC
CASSLKRRGTYNEQFF
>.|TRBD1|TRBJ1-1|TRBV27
TGTGCCAGCAGTTTATTGCGGGGACAGGGCATGAACACTGAAGCTTTCTTT
CASSLLRGQGMNTEAFF
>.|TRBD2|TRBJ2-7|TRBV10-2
TGCGCCAGTTGTCTAGCGGGGGGGGCCTACGAGCAGTACTTC
CASCLAGGAYEQYF
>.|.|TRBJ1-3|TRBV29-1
TGCAGCGTCCGCTCTGGAAACACCATATATTTT
CSVRSGNTIYF
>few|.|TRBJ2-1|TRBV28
TGTGCCAGCACTAACTGGACAGCGTCGGCCTACAATGAGCAGTTCTTC
CASTNWTASAYNEQFF
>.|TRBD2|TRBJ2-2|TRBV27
TGTGCCAGCAGTTTAGCGGCTCCGACTAGCAACACCGGGGAGCTGTTTTTT
CASSLAAPTSNTGELFF
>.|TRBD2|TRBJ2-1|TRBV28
TGTGCCAGCAGCCCGCCTACGGGGGGGTTTCAGAATGAGCAGTTCTTC
CASSPPTGGFQNEQFF
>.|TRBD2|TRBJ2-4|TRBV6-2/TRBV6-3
TGTGCCAGCAGTTACGCAACTAGCGGGGCTGGAAAAAACATTCAGTACTTC
CASSYATSGAGKNIQYF
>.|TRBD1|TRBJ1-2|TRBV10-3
TGTGCCATCCGCGACGACGAGGGGGCCTGGGGCTACACCTTC
CAIRDDEGAWGYTF
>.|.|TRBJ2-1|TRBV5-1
TGCGCCAGCAGCTTTTCGGGACTCAATGAGCAGTTCTTC
CASSFSGLNEQFF
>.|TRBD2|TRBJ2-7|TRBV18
TGTGCCAGCTCAAGTTATGGACGGGAGGGCGGCGAGCAGTACTTC
CASSSYGREGGEQYF
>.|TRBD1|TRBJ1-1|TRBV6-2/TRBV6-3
TGTGCCAGCAGTTACGAAACCGGGACAGGGTTGAACACTGAAGCTTTCTTT
CASSYETGTGLNTEAFF
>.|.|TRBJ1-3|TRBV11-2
TGTGCCAGCAGTATCGGGGTCTCTGGAAACACCATATATTTT
CASSIGVSGNTIYF
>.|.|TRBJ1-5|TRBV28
TGTGCCAGCAGTTTAAAAATATGGGGCAACTACAATCAGCCCCAGCATTTT
CASSLKIWGNYNQPQHF
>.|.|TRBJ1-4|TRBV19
TGTGCCAGTAGTGGCAGTGCAACTAATGAAAAACTGTTTTTT
CASSGSATNEKLFF
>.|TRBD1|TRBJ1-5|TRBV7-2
TGTGCCAGCAGCTATAGGGGGCGAGATCAGCCCCAGCATTTT
CASSYRGRDQPQHF
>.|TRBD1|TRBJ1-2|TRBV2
TGTGCCAGCGCGGGGGGACAGGGTAGAGGTGGCTACACCTTC
CASAGGQGRGGYTF
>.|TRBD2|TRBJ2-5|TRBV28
TGTGCCAGCAGTATAGGTGCTAGCGGGGAAGAGACCCAGTACTTC
CASSIGASGEETQYF
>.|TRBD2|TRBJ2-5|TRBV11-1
TGTGCCAGCAGCTTAGGGCTGGGAGCGGGAGCAGAGACCCAGTACTTC
CASSLGLGAGAETQYF
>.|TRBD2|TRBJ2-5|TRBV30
TGTGCCTGGACTGGACTAGCGGATCAAGAGACCCAGTACTTC
CAWTGLADQETQYF
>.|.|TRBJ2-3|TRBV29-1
TGCAGCGTTGGAACCCGTCTAGGAGATACGCAGTATTTT
CSVGTRLGDTQYF
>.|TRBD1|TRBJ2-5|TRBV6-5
TGTGCCAGCCGTACCGTCCAGGGGGCTGTCGAGACCCAGTACTTC
CASRTVQGAVETQYF
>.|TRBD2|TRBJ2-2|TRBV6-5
TGTGCCAGCAGTTACCGCAGCGGGAGATTGCACGGGGAGCTGTTTTTT
CASSYRSGRLHGELFF
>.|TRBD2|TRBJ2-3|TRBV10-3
TGTGCCATCAGGGGAGTAGCGGGAGGAGGGGCAGATACGCAGTATTTT
CAIRGVAGGGADTQYF
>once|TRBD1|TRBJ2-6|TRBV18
TGTGCCAGCTCACCGCGGACAGGGAGCTCCTCTGGGGCCAACGTCCTGACTTTC
CASSPRTGSSSGANVLTF
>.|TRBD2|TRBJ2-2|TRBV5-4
TGTGCCAGCATCCCCGGGGGACTAGCGGTGGAGGGGGAGCTGTTTTTT
CASIPGGLAVEGELFF
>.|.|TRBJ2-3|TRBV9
TGTGCCAGCAGCCTCGGGACTGCAAGCACAGATACGCAGTATTTT
CASSLGTASTDTQYF
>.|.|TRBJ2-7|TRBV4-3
TGCGCCAGCAGCCAGCACAGCTCCTACGAGCAGTACTTC
CASSQHSSYEQYF
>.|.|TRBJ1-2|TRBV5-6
TGTGCCAGCAGCACCCCCTCGGACAGTTATGGCTACACCTTC
CASSTPSDSYGYTF
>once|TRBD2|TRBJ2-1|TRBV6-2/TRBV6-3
TGTGCCAGCAGCCGGGGACTAGCGGGGGGGCAGGTTGAGCAGTTCTTC
CASSRGLAGGQVEQFF
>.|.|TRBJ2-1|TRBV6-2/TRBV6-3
TGTGCCAGCAGTTACGGGCATTCGGAAACAGCCCACTTAAATGAGCAGTTCTTC
CASSYGHSETAHLNEQFF
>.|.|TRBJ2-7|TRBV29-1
TGCAGCGTTAGGACAACTTCCTACGAGCAGTACTTC
CSVRTTSYEQYF
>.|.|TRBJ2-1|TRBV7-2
TGTGCCAGCAGCTGGGAGAGGCGCAATGAGCAGTTCTTC
CASSWERRNEQFF
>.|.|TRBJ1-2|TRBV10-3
TGTGCCACCCACCGGGACTTTGGGGATGGCTACACCTTC
CATHRDFGDGYTF
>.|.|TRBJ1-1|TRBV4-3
TGCGCCAGCAGCCAAGACCCAGCCAGGGGGAACACTGAAGCTTTCTTT
CASSQDPARGNTEAFF
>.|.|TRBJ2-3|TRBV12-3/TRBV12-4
TGTGCCAGCAGCAGTACAAACACAGATACGCAGTATTTT
CASSSTNTDTQYF